Sequencing of this T cell receptor (beta chain) was carried out in a study of cytomegalovirus exposure and HLA in healthy donors. This CDR3 is 14 amino acids long. After removal of 3 bases from V and 3 bases from J, the junction contained 2 bases not matched to a gene. The germline V gene has CDR1 LNHDA and CDR2 SQIVND (reference sequence). Researchers ran the PCR with 60 Vbeta and 13 Jbeta primers. Original methodology: A follow-up analysis tallied about 80 million unique TCR beta chains, roughly 11 million shared. Here immunoSEQ multiplex PCR was the method, and the copy in TCRdb shows in-frame clones only, minus some. The V and J calls and clone size come from that table; D and trimming were worked out from the DNA. This table has around 150,000 clones, 70% to 80% appearing once. Study results and caveats: In a later analysis, at a false discovery rate of 0.05, fewer than 20,000 TCR beta sequences matched HLA alleles. Highly shared sequence variants in one cluster were likely a sequencing artifact. Follow-up analysis later connected one missense variant in DCLRE1C with trimming of TCR beta V- and J-genes.

This clone was counted a few times. Its cognate antigen is unknown. V and J are TRBV19 and TRBJ2-7; 10 nucleotides align to TRBD1. The TCR was taken from a man aged 30 to 45 in good health and CMV-seronegative. Sequencing was done on a sample of PBMCs. The CDR3 nucleotides read TGTGCCAGTAGTATGGGGACAGGGGACTACGAGCAGTACTTC. Translating it yields CASSMGTGDYEQYF. Combining the CDR3 with reference TRBV19 and TRBJ2-7 gives the whole variable domain DGGITQSPKYLFRKEGQNVTLSCEQNLNHDAMYWYRQDPGQGLRLIYYSQIVNDFQKGDIAEGYSVSREKKESFPLTVTSAQKNPTAFYLCASSMGTGDYEQYFGPGTRLTVT.